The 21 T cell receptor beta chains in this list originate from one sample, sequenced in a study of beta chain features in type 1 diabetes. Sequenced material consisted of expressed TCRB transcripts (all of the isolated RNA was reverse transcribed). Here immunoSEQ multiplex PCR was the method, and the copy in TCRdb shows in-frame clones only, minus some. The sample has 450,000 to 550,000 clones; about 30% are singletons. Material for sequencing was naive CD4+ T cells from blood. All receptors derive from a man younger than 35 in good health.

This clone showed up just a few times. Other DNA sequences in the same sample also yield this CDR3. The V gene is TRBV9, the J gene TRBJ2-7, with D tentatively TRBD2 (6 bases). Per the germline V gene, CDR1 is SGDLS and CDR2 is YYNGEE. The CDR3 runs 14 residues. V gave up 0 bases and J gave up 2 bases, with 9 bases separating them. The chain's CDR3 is CASSVGPGAYEQYF. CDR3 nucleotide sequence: TGTGCCAGCAGCGTAGGGCCGGGGGCCTACGAGCAGTACTTC.

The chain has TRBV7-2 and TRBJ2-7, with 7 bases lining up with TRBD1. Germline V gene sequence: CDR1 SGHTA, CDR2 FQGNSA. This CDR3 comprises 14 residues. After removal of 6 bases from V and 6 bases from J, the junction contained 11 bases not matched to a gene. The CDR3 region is CASRKETGSGEQYF. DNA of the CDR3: TGTGCCAGCAGAAAAGAGACAGGGTCTGGCGAGCAGTACTTC.

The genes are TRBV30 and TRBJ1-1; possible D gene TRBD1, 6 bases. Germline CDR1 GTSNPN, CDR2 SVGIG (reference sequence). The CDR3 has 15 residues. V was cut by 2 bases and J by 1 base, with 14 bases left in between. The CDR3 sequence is CAWSKAGTQNTEAFF. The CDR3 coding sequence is TGTGCCTGGAGTAAGGCCGGGACACAGAACACTGAAGCTTTCTTT.

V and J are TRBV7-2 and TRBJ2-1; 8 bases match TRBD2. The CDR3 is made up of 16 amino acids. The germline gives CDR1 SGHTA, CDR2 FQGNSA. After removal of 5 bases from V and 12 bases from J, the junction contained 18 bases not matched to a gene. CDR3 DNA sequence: TGTGCCAGCAGCCCCGAGGGGGTAGCGGGATTAGTATTGCAGTTCTTC. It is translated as CASSPEGVAGLVLQFF.

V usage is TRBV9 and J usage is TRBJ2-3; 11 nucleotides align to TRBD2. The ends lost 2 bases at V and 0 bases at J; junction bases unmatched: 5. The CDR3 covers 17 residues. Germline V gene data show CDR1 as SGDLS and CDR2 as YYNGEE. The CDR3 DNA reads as TGTGCCAGCAGCGTTTACCGGACTAGCGGGAGCACAGATACGCAGTATTTT. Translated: CASSVYRTSGSTDTQYF.

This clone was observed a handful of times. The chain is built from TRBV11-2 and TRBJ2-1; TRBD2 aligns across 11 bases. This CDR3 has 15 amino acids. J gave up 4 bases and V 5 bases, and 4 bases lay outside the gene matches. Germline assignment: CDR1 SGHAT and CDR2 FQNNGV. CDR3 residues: CASSPRLAGYNEQFF. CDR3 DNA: TGTGCCAGCAGCCCCCGACTAGCGGGATACAATGAGCAGTTCTTC.

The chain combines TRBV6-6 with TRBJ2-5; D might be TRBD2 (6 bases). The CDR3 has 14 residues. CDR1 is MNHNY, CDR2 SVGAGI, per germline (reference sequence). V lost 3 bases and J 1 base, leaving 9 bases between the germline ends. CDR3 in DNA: TGTGCCAGCAGTTATCTAGCGACCCAAGAGACCCAGTACTTC. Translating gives CASSYLATQETQYF.

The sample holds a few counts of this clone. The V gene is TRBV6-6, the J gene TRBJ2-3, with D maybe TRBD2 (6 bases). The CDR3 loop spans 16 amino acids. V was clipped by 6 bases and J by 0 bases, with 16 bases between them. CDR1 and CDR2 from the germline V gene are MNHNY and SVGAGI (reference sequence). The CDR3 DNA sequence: TGTGCCAGCAGGCCCACCGCCGGGACTAGCACAGATACGCAGTATTTT. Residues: CASRPTAGTSTDTQYF.

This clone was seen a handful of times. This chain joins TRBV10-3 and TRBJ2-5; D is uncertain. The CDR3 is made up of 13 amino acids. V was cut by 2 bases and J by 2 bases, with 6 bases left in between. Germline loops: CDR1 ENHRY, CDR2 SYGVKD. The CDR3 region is CAISEVQQETQYF. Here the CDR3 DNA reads TGTGCCATCAGTGAGGTACAGCAAGAGACCCAGTACTTC.

CDR3 sequence reads: CASSPMIGNAGELFF. In DNA form, the CDR3 reads TGTGCCAGCAGCCCTATGATAGGTAACGCCGGGGAGCTGTTTTTT. This chain connects TRBV9 to TRBJ2-2; D unresolved. Deletions cut 4 bases from V and 6 bases from J, with 16 bases between. This CDR3 is built from 15 residues. CDR1 is SGDLS and CDR2 is YYNGEE in the germline V gene. The full variable domain, completed using reference TRBV9 and TRBJ2-2, is DSGVTQTPKHLITATGQRVTLRCSPRSGDLSVYWYQQSLDQGLQFLIQYYNGEERAKGNILERFSAQQFPDLHSELNLSSLELGDSALYFCASSPMIGNAGELFFGEGSRLTVL.

This chain's CDR3 is CSAGGQGLARDTQYF. The DNA of the CDR3 is TGCAGCGCCGGTGGACAGGGGCTAGCGAGGGATACGCAGTATTTT. The chain is built from TRBV29-1 and TRBJ2-3, with 9 bases fitting TRBD1. Germline V CDR1 and CDR2: SQVTM, ANQGSEA. This CDR3 spans 15 amino acids. Germline trimming cut 7 bases from V and 6 bases from J; bases unmatched to any gene: 14.

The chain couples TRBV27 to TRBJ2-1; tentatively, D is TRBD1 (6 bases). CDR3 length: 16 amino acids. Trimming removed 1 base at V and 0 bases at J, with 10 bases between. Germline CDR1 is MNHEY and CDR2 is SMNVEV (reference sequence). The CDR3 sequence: CASSLLQGRSYNEQFF. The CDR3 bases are TGTGCCAGCAGTTTATTACAGGGTCGCTCCTACAATGAGCAGTTCTTC.

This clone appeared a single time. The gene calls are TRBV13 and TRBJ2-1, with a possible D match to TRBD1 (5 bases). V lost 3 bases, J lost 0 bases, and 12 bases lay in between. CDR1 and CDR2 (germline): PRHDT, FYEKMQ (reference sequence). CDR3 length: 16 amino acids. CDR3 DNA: TGTGCCAGCAGCTTCGTTCAGGGCAGCTCCTACAATGAGCAGTTCTTC. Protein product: CASSFVQGSSYNEQFF.

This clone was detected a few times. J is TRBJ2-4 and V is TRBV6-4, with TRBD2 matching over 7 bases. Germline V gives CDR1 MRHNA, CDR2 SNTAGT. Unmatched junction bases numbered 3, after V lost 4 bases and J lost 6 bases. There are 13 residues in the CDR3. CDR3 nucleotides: TGTGCCAGCAGTGTGGAGCGGGGAAACATTCAGTACTTC. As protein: CASSVERGNIQYF.

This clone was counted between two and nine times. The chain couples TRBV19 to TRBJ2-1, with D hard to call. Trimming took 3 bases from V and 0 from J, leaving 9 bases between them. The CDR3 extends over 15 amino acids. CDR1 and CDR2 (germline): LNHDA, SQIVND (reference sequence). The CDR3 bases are TGTGCCAGTAGTATCACTTATAGCTCCTACAATGAGCAGTTCTTC. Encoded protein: CASSITYSSYNEQFF.

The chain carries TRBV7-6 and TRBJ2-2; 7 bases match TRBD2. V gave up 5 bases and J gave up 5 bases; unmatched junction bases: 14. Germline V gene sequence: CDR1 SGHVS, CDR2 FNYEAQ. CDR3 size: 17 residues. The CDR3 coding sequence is TGTGCCAGCAGCGGGCTTCTCGTGACTAGCAGGACCGGGGAGCTGTTTTTT. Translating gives CASSGLLVTSRTGELFF.

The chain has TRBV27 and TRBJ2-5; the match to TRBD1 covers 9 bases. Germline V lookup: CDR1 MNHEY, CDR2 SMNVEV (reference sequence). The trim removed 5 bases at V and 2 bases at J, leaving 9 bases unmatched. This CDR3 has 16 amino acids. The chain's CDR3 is CASSPLDRGGQETQYF. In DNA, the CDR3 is TGTGCCAGCAGTCCCCTGGACAGGGGTGGTCAAGAGACCCAGTACTTC.

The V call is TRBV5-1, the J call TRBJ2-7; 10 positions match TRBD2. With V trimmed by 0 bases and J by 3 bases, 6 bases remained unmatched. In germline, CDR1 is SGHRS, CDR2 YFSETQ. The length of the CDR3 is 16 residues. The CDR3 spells CASSLVIGTSVYEQYF. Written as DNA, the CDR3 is TGCGCCAGCAGCTTGGTCATCGGGACTAGCGTCTACGAGCAGTACTTC.

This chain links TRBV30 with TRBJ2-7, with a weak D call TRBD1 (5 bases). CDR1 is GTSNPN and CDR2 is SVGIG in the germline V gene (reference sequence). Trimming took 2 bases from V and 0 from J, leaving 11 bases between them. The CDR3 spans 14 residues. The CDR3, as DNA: TGTGCCTGGAGTCGGCAGGGCATCTCCTACGAGCAGTACTTC. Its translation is CAWSRQGISYEQYF.

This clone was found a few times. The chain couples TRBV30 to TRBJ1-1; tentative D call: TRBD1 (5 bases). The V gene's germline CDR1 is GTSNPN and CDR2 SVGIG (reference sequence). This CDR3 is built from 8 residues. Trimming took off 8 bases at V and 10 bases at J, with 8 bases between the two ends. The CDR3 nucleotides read TGTGCCCGGGACTCAGCTTTCTTT. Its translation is CARDSAFF.

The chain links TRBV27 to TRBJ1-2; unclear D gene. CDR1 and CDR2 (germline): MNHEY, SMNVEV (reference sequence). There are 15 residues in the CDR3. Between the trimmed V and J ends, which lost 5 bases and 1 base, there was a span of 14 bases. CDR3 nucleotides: TGTGCCAGCAGTCCGTTCGGGAGATTTAACTATGGCTACACCTTC. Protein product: CASSPFGRFNYGYTF.